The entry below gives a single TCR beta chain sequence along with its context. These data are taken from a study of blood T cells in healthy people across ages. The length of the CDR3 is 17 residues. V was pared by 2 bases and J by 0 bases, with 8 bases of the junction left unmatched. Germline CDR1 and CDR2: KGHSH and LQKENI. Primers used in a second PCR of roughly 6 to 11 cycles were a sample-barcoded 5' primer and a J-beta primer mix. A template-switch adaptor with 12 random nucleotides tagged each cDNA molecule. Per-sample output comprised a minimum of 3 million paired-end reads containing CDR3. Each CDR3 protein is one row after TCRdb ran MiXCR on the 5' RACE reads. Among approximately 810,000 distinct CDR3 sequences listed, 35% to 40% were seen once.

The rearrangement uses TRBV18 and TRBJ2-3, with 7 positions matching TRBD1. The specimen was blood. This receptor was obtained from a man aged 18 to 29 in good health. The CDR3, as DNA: TGTGCCAGCTCACCAGTCTCAGGACAGGAAAGCACAGATACGCAGTATTTT. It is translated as CASSPVSGQESTDTQYF.